What follows describes a single T cell receptor beta chain. As to treatment: around 19 received Ad26.COV2.S at low or high dose, single or two shots; five or six received placebo; per-sample allocation not given. Day 63 after the first injection of vaccine or placebo was the sampling time. Wuhan-strain spike was delivered by a replication-incompetent Ad26 vector. The repertoire was sequenced with immunoSEQ multiplex PCR; TCRdb's copy has only in-frame clones and lacks some. This sample has 250,000 or so clones, with around nine tenths found just once. These data originate in a study of Ad26.COV2.S vaccination and SARS-CoV-2 variants. The origin of this receptor is a person aged 18-65 years who received the Ad26.COV2.S COVID-19 vaccine or a placebo. The sample in question was peripheral blood, obtained in a trial of Ad26.COV2.S vaccine versus placebo.

In DNA, the CDR3 is TGTGCCAGCAGCTTAGATTCAGGGGGCAATCAGCCCCAGCATTTT. This translates into CASSLDSGGNQPQHF. The J gene is TRBJ1-5, the V gene TRBV7-9; the D gene is possibly TRBD1 (6 bases). V was clipped by 1 base and J by 2 bases, with 9 bases between them. Germline loops: CDR1 SEHNR, CDR2 FQNEAQ (reference sequence). The CDR3 contains 15 residues.